This T cell receptor beta chain was obtained from a study of response to subunit inactivated influenza vaccine. Via MiXCR, TCRdb re-called the RT-PCR reads, giving one row per CDR3 protein. The table lists roughly 500,000 distinct CDR3 sequences, 16% of them singletons, with about 3% in the top ten. Study-wide results and caveats: Seasonal influenza vaccination, on each occasion, was suggested by the authors to recruit few new T cells.

Germline V CDR1 and CDR2: DFQATT, SNEGSKA (reference sequence). The CDR3 length is 14 residues. After removal of 4 bases from V and 4 bases from J, the junction contained 6 bases not matched to a gene. Ten or more counts support this clonotype. The antigen is undetermined. This chain links TRBV20-1 with TRBJ1-3, with TRBD1 matching 8 bases. This receptor was obtained from a man in his fifties or sixties who received an inactivated influenza vaccine. Sequenced here: CD4+ T cells sorted from PBMCs, sampled about 24 months after vaccination. CDR3 in amino acids: CSATQGARGNTIYF. The CDR3 DNA is TGCAGTGCTACCCAGGGGGCGCGAGGAAACACCATATATTTT.